The 3 T cell receptor beta chains presented below share a single source sample, sequenced in a study of blood T cell repertoires in COVID-19. Assay used: immunoSEQ multiplex PCR; TCRdb lists only in-frame clones, some missing. The table has over 200,000 clones, around nine tenths seen once; the top ten hold approximately 2.6%. Material for sequencing was peripheral blood. The receptors were gathered from a woman between 55 and 75 years old with acute or convalescent COVID-19.

Of note for this clone: At the DNA level, this CDR3 is encoded by other sequences in the same sample as well. V gene TRBV11-3 combines with J gene TRBJ1-1; D is unclear. V shed 5 bases and J shed 1 base, with 8 bases lying between them. The CDR3 extends over 13 amino acids. The germline CDR1 and CDR2 sequences are SGHNT and YENEEA. The CDR3 spells CASSRQENTEAFF. The CDR3 DNA is TGTGCCAGCAGCCGTCAGGAGAACACTGAAGCTTTCTTT.

This clone was seen just once. The chain employs TRBV12-3 or TRBV12-4 and TRBJ1-2; perhaps TRBD1 as D (6 bases). The V gene lost 5 bases and the J gene lost 8 bases, with 12 bases spanning the gap. The CDR3 is made up of 12 amino acids. The CDR3 coding sequence is TGTGCCAGCAGTCCAGACAGGAGGGGCTACACCTTC. Protein sequence: CASSPDRRGYTF.

This sequence joins TRBV28 and TRBJ2-4, with TRBD1 identical over 8 bases. Trimming cost V 5 bases and J 4 bases; bases outside gene matches: 7. The CDR3 spans 15 residues. Germline CDR1 MDHEN, CDR2 SYDVKM. CDR3 protein: CASSPLRQGKNIQYF. The CDR3 bases are TGTGCCAGCAGTCCCCTCCGACAGGGGAAAAACATTCAGTACTTC.